This TCR beta chain came from a study of blood T cell repertoires in COVID-19. Study as a whole: The samples span acute and convalescent COVID-19 from the United States, Italy and Spain.

The germline V gene encodes CDR1 LNHNV and CDR2 YYDKDF (reference sequence). V was trimmed by 8 bases and J by 3 bases, leaving 26 bases between them. This CDR3 is 19 amino acids long. TCRdb keeps only in-frame clones here, not all; method: immunoSEQ multiplex PCR. The table lists under 75,000 clones, 80% of them singletons. The sequence derives from a man in his fifties or sixties with acute or convalescent COVID-19. This chain links TRBV15 with TRBJ2-6; possible D gene TRBD1, 6 bases. The sequencing sample was made of peripheral blood. The DNA for the CDR3 is TGTGCCACCCGGATTAAGACAGGATCATGGCTTAGTGGGGCCAACGTCCTGACTTTC. Its protein product is CATRIKTGSWLSGANVLTF.